These 26 T cell receptor beta chains came from one sample sequenced in a study of shared clonotypes between healthy human individuals. As defined, naive CD8 cells were CD45RO-negative and positively selected for CCR7, with terminally differentiated effector memory CD45RA+ cells excluded. Using immunoSEQ multiplex PCR, the repertoire was profiled, and TCRdb retains in-frame clones only, with some absent. The sample lists about 550,000 clones; about 95% were seen once. Sequenced sample: naive CD8+ T cells sorted from blood. The receptors shown here come from a woman aged 30 to 39 in good health.

Concerning this clone itself: The junction and the germline gene differ at one end; a read error may be behind it. The chain has TRBV28 and TRBJ2-1; D is ambiguous. The CDR3 runs 13 residues. Per germline, CDR1 MDHEN and CDR2 SYDVKM. The CDR3 DNA reads TGTGCCAGCAGTTCCGGAGACCAACCGGTCAAGGTCTTC. It is translated as CASSSGDQPVKVF.

The chain has TRBV29-1 and TRBJ2-1; no clear D. V was shortened by 5 bases and J by 3 bases, with 11 bases between the two germline ends. This CDR3 is 13 amino acids long. The germline V gene has CDR1 SQVTM and CDR2 ANQGSEA. The DNA for the CDR3 is TGCAGCGTTCTCGCTGTAGACTACAATGAGCAGTTCTTC. It encodes CSVLAVDYNEQFF.

V and J are TRBV27 and TRBJ1-2; weak D call: TRBD1 (5 bases). The CDR3 length is 16 residues. Per the germline V gene, CDR1 is MNHEY and CDR2 is SMNVEV (reference sequence). V was trimmed by 0 bases and J by 2 bases, leaving 13 bases between them. CDR3 nucleotides: TGTGCCAGCAGTTTATCCCTGGGGGTCCTAAACTATGGCTACACCTTC. It encodes CASSLSLGVLNYGYTF.

V gene TRBV14 combines with J gene TRBJ1-4; D uncertain. Trimming shortened V by 2 bases and J by 5 bases, and 6 bases separated the two germline ends. The CDR3 covers 13 residues. Per the germline V gene, CDR1 is SGHDN and CDR2 is FVKESK. This chain's CDR3 is CASSQPRNEKLFF. Here the CDR3 DNA reads TGTGCCAGCAGCCAACCGAGGAATGAAAAACTGTTTTTT. The complete variable domain, with remaining parts taken from reference TRBV14 and TRBJ1-4, reads EAGVTQFPSHSVIEKGQTVTLRCDPISGHDNLYWYRRVMGKEIKFLLHFVKESKQDESGMPNNRFLAERTGGTYSTLKVQPAELEDSGVYFCASSQPRNEKLFFGSGTQLSVL.

Only one count was recorded for this clone. The chain employs TRBV29-1 and TRBJ1-2, with TRBD1 as a possible D gene (5 bases). Trimming shortened V by 6 bases and J by 4 bases, and 21 bases separated the two germline ends. Germline V CDR1 and CDR2: SQVTM, ANQGSEA. The CDR3 has 15 residues. CDR3 residues: CSVPSGVNFPYGYTF. The CDR3 nucleotides read TGCAGCGTCCCCTCGGGGGTGAACTTCCCCTATGGCTACACCTTC.

V and J are TRBV19 and TRBJ2-7, with D unclear. From germline, CDR1 is LNHDA and CDR2 SQIVND (reference sequence). CDR3 length: 16 amino acids. V was shortened by 0 bases and J by 4 bases, with 16 bases between the two germline ends. CDR3 in amino acids: CASSIDRASARYEQYF. In DNA, the CDR3 is TGTGCCAGTAGTATAGATCGGGCCTCCGCACGATACGAGCAGTACTTC. Complete variable domain (other parts from reference TRBV19 and TRBJ2-7): DGGITQSPKYLFRKEGQNVTLSCEQNLNHDAMYWYRQDPGQGLRLIYYSQIVNDFQKGDIAEGYSVSREKKESFPLTVTSAQKNPTAFYLCASSIDRASARYEQYFGPGTRLTVT.

Note on this clone: Additional DNA sequences in this sample encode the identical CDR3. The chain employs TRBV19 and TRBJ1-5, with no clear D. The ends were cut back, 3 bases at V and 6 bases at J, with 12 bases in the middle. Germline loops: CDR1 LNHDA, CDR2 SQIVND (reference sequence). This CDR3 has 14 amino acids. Written as DNA, the CDR3 is TGTGCCAGTAGTATCGACGGGTGGGGTCAGCCCCAGCATTTT. Its protein product is CASSIDGWGQPQHF.

V usage is TRBV12-5 and J usage is TRBJ2-5; TRBD1 might be the D (7 bases). There are 16 residues in the CDR3. The V gene lost 7 bases and the J gene lost 0 bases, with 18 bases spanning the gap. Germline V lookup: CDR1 LGHNT, CDR2 FRNRAP. CDR3 sequence (DNA): TGTGCTAGTGCCTCCTCGGGCAGGGGGGACCAAGAGACCCAGTACTTC. Its translation: CASASSGRGDQETQYF.

The V and J genes are TRBV28 and TRBJ1-4, with 7 bases that match TRBD1. J was trimmed by 7 bases and V by 3 bases; bases with no gene match: 5. The CDR3 sequence is 14 residues long. The germline V gene encodes CDR1 MDHEN and CDR2 SYDVKM. This CDR3 reads CASSLRGPVEKLFF. For the CDR3, the DNA is TGTGCCAGCAGTTTGAGGGGGCCGGTTGAAAAACTGTTTTTT.

The rearrangement links TRBV10-3 to TRBJ2-7; 10 bases agree with TRBD2. The CDR3 runs to 12 residues. The trim removed 2 bases at V and 12 bases at J, leaving 4 bases unmatched. Germline V gene data show CDR1 as ENHRY and CDR2 as SYGVKD. CDR3 in amino acids: CAISENKREGYF. CDR3 coding DNA: TGTGCCATCAGTGAGAACAAGCGGGAGGGGTACTTC.

The J gene is TRBJ1-1, the V gene TRBV19; 7 bases match TRBD1. Trimming took 3 bases from V and 4 from J; bases not matched to a gene: 5. This CDR3 has 14 amino acids. Per germline, CDR1 LNHDA and CDR2 SQIVND (reference sequence). The CDR3, as DNA: TGTGCCAGTAGTATTCCAGGGGGTAGCACTGAAGCTTTCTTT. Protein product: CASSIPGGSTEAFF.

The chain links TRBV7-9 to TRBJ2-7; perhaps TRBD1 as D (6 bases). The V gene lost 5 bases and the J gene lost 3 bases, with 14 bases spanning the gap. Germline CDR1 and CDR2: SEHNR and FQNEAQ (reference sequence). The CDR3 runs to 14 residues. CDR3 amino acids: CASSKTGLDYEQYF. The CDR3 DNA reads as TGTGCCAGCAGCAAGACAGGACTGGACTACGAGCAGTACTTC.

The CDR3 is CASSLDPGAGETQYF. Written as DNA, the CDR3 is TGTGCCAGCAGCTTAGATCCGGGGGCGGGAGAGACCCAGTACTTC. J is TRBJ2-5 and V is TRBV11-2; either TRBD1 or TRBD2 may supply D (6 bases each). From germline, CDR1 is SGHAT and CDR2 FQNNGV. The CDR3 contains 15 residues. V shed 0 bases and J shed 4 bases, with 12 bases lying between them.

J is TRBJ2-1 and V is TRBV6-5; D is uncertain. CDR1 is MNHEY, CDR2 SVGAGI, per germline. Trimming cost V 6 bases and J 7 bases, with 19 bases left between them. CDR3 length: 15 amino acids. CDR3 sequence (DNA): TGTGCCAGCAGGCCCTCCCTCTCAGCTTGGAATGAGCAGTTCTTC. Its translation is CASRPSLSAWNEQFF.

The chain couples TRBV28 to TRBJ1-4; TRBD1 might be the D (5 bases). Germline V gene lookup returns CDR1 MDHEN and CDR2 SYDVKM. Trimming left V 6 bases short and J 12 bases short, with 17 bases between. CDR3 length: 13 residues. The CDR3 sequence is CASRSKWGFQLFF. The CDR3 DNA follows: TGTGCCAGCAGGTCAAAATGGGGGTTTCAACTGTTTTTT.

This clone was seen once. The CDR3 sequence is CASSPGGYNEQFF. The CDR3 DNA is TGTGCCAGCAGTCCAGGGGGGTACAATGAGCAGTTCTTC. The rearrangement links TRBV28 to TRBJ2-1, with D perhaps matching TRBD1 (7 bases). The CDR3 loop spans 13 amino acids. With 5 bases removed from V and 4 bases from J, the gap between germline ends came to 9 bases. The germline CDR1 and CDR2 sequences are MDHEN and SYDVKM.

This sequence joins TRBV7-9 and TRBJ1-4; D remains unclear. Germline V gene data show CDR1 as SEHNR and CDR2 as FQNEAQ (reference sequence). The CDR3 has 15 residues. V lost 5 bases, J lost 3 bases, and 13 bases lay in between. CDR3 amino acids: CASSHYTWANEKLFF. The CDR3 DNA sequence: TGTGCCAGCAGCCATTACACGTGGGCTAATGAAAAACTGTTTTTT.

The CDR3 DNA reads as TGTGCCAGCAGCTTCGACAGTTCCTACGAGCAGTACTTC. It encodes CASSFDSSYEQYF. This rearrangement joins TRBV5-6 to TRBJ2-5; D may be TRBD1 (5 bases). The J call is in doubt because the DNA end fits TRBJ2-7 better. The CDR3 runs 13 residues. Germline assignment: CDR1 SGHDT and CDR2 YYEEEE.

As for this clone: The sample carries other DNA sequences with the same CDR3. The V gene is TRBV7-2, the J gene TRBJ2-7; TRBD2 aligns across 9 bases. The CDR3 runs to 14 residues. CDR1 SGHTA and CDR2 FQGNSA come from the germline V gene. With 3 bases clipped from V and 0 bases from J, the junction kept 0 bases outside the gene matches. This chain's CDR3 is CASSFSGGSYEQYF. DNA of the CDR3: TGTGCCAGCAGCTTTAGCGGGGGCTCCTACGAGCAGTACTTC.

This chain uses TRBV4-2 with TRBJ2-1, with D tentatively TRBD2 (6 bases). Trimming removed 1 base from V and 10 bases from J, with 14 bases in between. This CDR3 spans 14 amino acids. Germline V lookup: CDR1 LGHNA, CDR2 YNFKEQ. The CDR3 spells CASSQGDSYGEQFF. The CDR3 coding sequence is TGTGCCAGCAGCCAAGGGGACTCCTACGGAGAGCAGTTCTTC.

This rearrangement joins TRBV7-9 to TRBJ2-1, with TRBD2 matching over 7 bases. The germline CDR1 and CDR2 sequences are SEHNR and FQNEAQ (reference sequence). Trimming took 9 bases from V and 5 from J; bases not matched to a gene: 10. The length of the CDR3 is 14 residues. The CDR3 reads CASASAGPNNEQFF. CDR3 nucleotide sequence: TGTGCCAGTGCCTCAGCGGGACCCAACAATGAGCAGTTCTTC.

V usage is TRBV7-6 and J usage is TRBJ2-5; D is perhaps TRBD1 (6 bases). The CDR3 loop spans 14 amino acids. Deletions cut 5 bases from V and 5 bases from J, with 15 bases between. The V gene's germline CDR1 is SGHVS and CDR2 FNYEAQ. CDR3 residues: CASSPLRGSETQYF. The CDR3 region has the DNA TGTGCCAGCAGCCCCCTCAGGGGTTCCGAGACCCAGTACTTC.

The V gene is TRBV5-1, the J gene TRBJ1-2, with 8 nucleotides matching TRBD1. The trim removed 4 bases at V and 6 bases at J, leaving 2 bases unmatched. This CDR3 has 12 residues. CDR1 is SGHRS, CDR2 YFSETQ, per germline. CDR3 sequence: CASSETGDGYTF. In DNA, the CDR3 is TGCGCCAGCAGCGAGACAGGGGATGGCTACACCTTC.

The chain is built from TRBV7-9 and TRBJ2-2; 10 bases agree with TRBD2. The CDR3 consists of 16 residues. V was clipped by 7 bases and J by 4 bases; unmatched bases: 9. Germline V lookup: CDR1 SEHNR, CDR2 FQNEAQ (reference sequence). CDR3 loop: CASIYRTSGLTGELFF. CDR3 nucleotides: TGTGCCAGCATCTATCGGACTAGCGGCCTCACCGGGGAGCTGTTTTTT.

V gene TRBV5-1 combines with J gene TRBJ2-5; 11 nucleotides align to TRBD1. The CDR3 is 14 amino acids. With 4 bases clipped from V and 4 bases from J, the junction kept 3 bases outside the gene matches. Germline loops: CDR1 SGHRS, CDR2 YFSETQ. The CDR3 reads CASSLDRGLETQYF. The CDR3 coding sequence is TGCGCCAGCAGCCTGGACAGGGGGCTAGAGACCCAGTACTTC.

The chain recombines TRBV5-6 with TRBJ2-1, with D uncertain. The CDR3 consists of 15 residues. Between the trimmed V and J ends, which lost 7 bases and 0 bases, there was a span of 14 bases. CDR1 and CDR2 from the germline V gene are SGHDT and YYEEEE. CDR3 coding DNA: TGTGCCAGCCGGGTCGAGAGTGACTCCTACAATGAGCAGTTCTTC. It encodes CASRVESDSYNEQFF.